A single T cell receptor (beta chain) is shown here with its context. The antigen remains unidentified. The data were taken from a study of T cell responses to AZD1222 COVID-19 vaccine. Libraries were prepared by immunoSEQ multiplex PCR; TCRdb keeps only in-frame clonotypes and omits some of them. Here the sample spans more than 90,000 clones, approximately 90% being singletons. Study-wide results and caveats: Most donors were white British, females outnumbered males, and clonal diversity was possibly underestimated.

From germline, CDR1 is SGHNT and CDR2 YYREEE (reference sequence). CDR3 length equals 15 residues. Trimming stripped 1 base from V and 4 bases from J, with 13 bases between. This clonotype originated in an adult in good health. This chain joins TRBV5-4 and TRBJ2-3; either TRBD1 or TRBD2 may fit D (6 bases each). Sample: peripheral blood, taken on day 0 of AZD1222 vaccination. The CDR3 coding sequence is TGTGCCAGCAGCTTGAGGGGGGCCCGAGCAGATACGCAGTATTTT. Its translation is CASSLRGARADTQYF.